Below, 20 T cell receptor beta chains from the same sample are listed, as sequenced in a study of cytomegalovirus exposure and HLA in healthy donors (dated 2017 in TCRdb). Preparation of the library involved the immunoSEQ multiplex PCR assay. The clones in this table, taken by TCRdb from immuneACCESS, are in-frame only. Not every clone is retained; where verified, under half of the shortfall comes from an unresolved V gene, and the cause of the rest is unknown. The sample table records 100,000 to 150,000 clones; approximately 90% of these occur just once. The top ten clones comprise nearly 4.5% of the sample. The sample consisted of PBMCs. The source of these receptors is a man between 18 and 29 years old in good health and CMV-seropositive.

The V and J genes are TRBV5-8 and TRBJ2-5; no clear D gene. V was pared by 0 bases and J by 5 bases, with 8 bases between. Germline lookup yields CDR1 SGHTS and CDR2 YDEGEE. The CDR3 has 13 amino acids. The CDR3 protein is CASSLERWETQYF. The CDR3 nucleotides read TGTGCCAGCAGCTTGGAGAGGTGGGAGACCCAGTACTTC. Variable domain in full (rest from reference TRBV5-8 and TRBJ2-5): EAGVTQSPTHLIKTRGQQATLRCSPISGHTSVYWYQQALGLGLQFLLWYDEGEERNRGNFPPRFSGRQFPNYSSELNVNALELEDSALYLCASSLERWETQYFGPGTRLLVL.

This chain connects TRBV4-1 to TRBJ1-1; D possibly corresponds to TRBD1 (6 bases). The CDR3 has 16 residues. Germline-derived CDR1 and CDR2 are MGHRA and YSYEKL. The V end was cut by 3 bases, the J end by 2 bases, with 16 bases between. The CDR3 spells CASSHHRVRINTEAFF. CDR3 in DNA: TGCGCCAGCAGCCACCACAGGGTTCGGATCAACACTGAAGCTTTCTTT.

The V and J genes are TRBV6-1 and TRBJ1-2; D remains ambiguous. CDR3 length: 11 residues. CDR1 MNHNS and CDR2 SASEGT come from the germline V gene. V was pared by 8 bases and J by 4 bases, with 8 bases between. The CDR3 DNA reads TGTGCCAGCGCCTCAGGCTATGGCTACACCTTC. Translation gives CASASGYGYTF.

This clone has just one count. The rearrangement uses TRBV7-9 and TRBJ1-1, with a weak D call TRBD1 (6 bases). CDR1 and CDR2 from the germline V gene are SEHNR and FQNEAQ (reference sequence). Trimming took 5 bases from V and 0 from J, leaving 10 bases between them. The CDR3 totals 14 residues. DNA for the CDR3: TGTGCCAGCAGCCGGAGGACAGTGAACACTGAAGCTTTCTTT. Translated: CASSRRTVNTEAFF.

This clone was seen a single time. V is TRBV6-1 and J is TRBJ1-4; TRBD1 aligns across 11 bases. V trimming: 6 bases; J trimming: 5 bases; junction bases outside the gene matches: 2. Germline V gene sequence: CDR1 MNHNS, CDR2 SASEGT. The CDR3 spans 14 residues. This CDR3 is CASRRDRGNEKLFF. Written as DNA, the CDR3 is TGTGCCAGCAGGAGGGACAGGGGGAATGAAAAACTGTTTTTT.

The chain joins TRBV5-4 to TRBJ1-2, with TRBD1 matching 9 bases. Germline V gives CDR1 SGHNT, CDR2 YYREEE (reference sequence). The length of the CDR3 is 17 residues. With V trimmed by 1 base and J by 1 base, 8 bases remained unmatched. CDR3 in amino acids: CASSLKLTGGSNYGYTF. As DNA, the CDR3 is TGTGCCAGCAGCTTGAAGTTAACAGGGGGCAGTAACTATGGCTACACCTTC.

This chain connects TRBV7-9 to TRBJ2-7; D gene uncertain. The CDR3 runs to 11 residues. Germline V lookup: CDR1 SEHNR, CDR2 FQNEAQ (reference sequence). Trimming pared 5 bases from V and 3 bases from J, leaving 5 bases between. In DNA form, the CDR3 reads TGTGCCAGCAGCGAGCTCTACGAGCAGTACTTC. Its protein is CASSELYEQYF. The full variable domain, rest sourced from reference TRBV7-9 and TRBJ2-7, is DTGVSQNPRHKITKRGQNVTFRCDPISEHNRLYWYRQTLGQGPEFLTYFQNEAQLEKSRLLSDRFSAERPKGSFSTLEIQRTEQGDSAMYLCASSELYEQYFGPGTRLTVT.

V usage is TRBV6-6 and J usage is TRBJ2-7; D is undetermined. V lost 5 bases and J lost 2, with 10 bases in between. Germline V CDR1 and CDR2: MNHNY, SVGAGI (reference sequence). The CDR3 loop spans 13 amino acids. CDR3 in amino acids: CASSPPAPYEQYF. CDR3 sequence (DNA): TGTGCCAGCAGTCCCCCAGCGCCCTACGAGCAGTACTTC.

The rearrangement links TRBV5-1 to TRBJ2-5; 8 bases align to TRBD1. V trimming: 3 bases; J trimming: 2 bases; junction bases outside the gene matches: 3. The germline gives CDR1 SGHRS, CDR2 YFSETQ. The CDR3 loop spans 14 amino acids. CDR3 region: CASSWDRRQETQYF. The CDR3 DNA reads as TGCGCCAGCAGCTGGGACAGGAGACAAGAGACCCAGTACTTC. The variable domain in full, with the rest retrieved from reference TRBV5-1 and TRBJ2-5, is KAGVTQTPRYLIKTRGQQVTLSCSPISGHRSVSWYQQTPGQGLQFLFEYFSETQRNKGNFPGRFSGRQFSNSRSEMNVSTLELGDSALYLCASSWDRRQETQYFGPGTRLLVL.

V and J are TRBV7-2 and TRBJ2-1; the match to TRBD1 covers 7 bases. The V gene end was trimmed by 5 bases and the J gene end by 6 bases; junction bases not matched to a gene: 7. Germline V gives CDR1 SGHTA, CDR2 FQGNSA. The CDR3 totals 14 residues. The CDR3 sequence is CASSISGQLNEQFF. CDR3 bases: TGTGCCAGCAGCATATCGGGACAGCTCAATGAGCAGTTCTTC.

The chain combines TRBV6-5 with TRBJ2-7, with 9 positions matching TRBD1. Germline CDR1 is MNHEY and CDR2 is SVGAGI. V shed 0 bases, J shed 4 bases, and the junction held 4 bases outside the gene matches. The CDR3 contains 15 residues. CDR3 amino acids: CASSYSQTGGYEQYF. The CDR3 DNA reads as TGTGCCAGCAGTTACTCGCAGACAGGGGGATACGAGCAGTACTTC.

The DNA of the CDR3 is TGCGCCAGCAGCTTCACAGGTGAGCAGTTCTTC. This translates into CASSFTGEQFF. The chain is built from TRBV5-1 and TRBJ2-1, with a tentative D call TRBD1 (5 bases). In germline, CDR1 is SGHRS, CDR2 YFSETQ. The CDR3 has 11 residues. Trimming took off 2 bases at V and 9 bases at J, with 6 bases between the two ends.

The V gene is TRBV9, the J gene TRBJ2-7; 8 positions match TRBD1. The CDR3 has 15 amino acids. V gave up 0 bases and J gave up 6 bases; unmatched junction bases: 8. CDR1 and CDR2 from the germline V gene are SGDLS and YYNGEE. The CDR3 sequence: CASSVGGQVISEQYF. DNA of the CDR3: TGTGCCAGCAGCGTAGGGGGACAGGTTATTTCCGAGCAGTACTTC.

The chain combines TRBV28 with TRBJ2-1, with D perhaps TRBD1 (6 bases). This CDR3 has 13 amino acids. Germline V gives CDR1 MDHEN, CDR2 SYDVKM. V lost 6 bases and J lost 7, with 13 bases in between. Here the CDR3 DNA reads TGTGCCAGCAGCTTACAGGGTGGGAATGAGCAGTTCTTC. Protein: CASSLQGGNEQFF.

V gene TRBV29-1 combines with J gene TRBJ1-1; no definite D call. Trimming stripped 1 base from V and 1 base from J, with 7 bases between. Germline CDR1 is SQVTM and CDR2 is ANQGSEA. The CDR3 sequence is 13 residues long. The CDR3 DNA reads TGCAGCGTTGAAGTTAGTCCGAACACTGAAGCTTTCTTT. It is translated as CSVEVSPNTEAFF.

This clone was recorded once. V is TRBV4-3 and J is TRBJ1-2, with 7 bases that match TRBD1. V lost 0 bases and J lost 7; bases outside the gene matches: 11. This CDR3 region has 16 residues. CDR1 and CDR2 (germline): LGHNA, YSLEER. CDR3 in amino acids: CASSQDWGQTVPGYTF. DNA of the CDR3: TGCGCCAGCAGCCAAGATTGGGGACAGACAGTCCCTGGCTACACCTTC.

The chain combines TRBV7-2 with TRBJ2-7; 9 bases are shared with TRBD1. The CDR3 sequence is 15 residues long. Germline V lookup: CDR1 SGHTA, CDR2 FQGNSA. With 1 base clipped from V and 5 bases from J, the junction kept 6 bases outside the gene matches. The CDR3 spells CASSLVNRGLDEQYF. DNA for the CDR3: TGTGCCAGCAGCTTAGTGAACAGGGGGCTAGACGAGCAGTACTTC.

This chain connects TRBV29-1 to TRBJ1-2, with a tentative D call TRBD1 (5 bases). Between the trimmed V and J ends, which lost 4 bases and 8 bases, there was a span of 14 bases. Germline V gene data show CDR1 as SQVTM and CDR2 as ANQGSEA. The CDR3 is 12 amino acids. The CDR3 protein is CSVARGGKGYTF. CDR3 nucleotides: TGCAGCGTTGCGAGGGGAGGGAAAGGCTACACCTTC.

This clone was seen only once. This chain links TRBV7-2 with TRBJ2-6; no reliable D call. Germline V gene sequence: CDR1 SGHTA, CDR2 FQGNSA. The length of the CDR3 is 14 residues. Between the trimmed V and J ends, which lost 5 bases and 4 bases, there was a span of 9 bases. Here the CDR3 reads CASSPSRGANVLTF. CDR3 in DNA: TGTGCCAGCAGCCCCTCTAGGGGGGCCAACGTCCTGACTTTC.

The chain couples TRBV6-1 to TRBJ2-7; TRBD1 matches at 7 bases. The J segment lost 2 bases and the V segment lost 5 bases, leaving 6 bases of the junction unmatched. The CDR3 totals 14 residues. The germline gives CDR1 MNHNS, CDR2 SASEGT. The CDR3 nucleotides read TGTGCCAGCAGTACCGGGACAGATGCCTACGAGCAGTACTTC. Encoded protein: CASSTGTDAYEQYF.